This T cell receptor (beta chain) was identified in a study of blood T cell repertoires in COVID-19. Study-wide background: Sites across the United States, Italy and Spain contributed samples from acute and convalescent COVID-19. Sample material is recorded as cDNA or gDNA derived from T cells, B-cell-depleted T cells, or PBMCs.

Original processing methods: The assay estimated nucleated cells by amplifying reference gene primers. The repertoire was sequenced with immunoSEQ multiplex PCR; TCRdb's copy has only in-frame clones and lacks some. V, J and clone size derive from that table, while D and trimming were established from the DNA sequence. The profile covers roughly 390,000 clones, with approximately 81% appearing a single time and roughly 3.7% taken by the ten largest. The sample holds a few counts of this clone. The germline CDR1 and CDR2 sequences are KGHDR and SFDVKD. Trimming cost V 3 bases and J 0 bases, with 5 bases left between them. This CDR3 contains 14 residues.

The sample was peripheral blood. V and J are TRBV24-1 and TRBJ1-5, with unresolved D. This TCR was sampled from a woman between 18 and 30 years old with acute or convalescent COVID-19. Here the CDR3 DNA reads TGTGCCACCAGTGATCAAAATAGCAATCAGCCCCAGCATTTT. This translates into CATSDQNSNQPQHF.